A selection of T cell receptor beta chains follows, all from one sample in a study of blood T cell repertoires in COVID-19. Clones were sequenced by immunoSEQ multiplex PCR, and TCRdb holds only the in-frame ones, with some missing. This table has about 93,000 clones, 89% appearing once. The sequencing input was peripheral blood. Receptor source: a man aged 50-60 years with acute or convalescent COVID-19. CDR3s include the opening cysteine and the closing phenylalanine or tryptophan. D genes are given only for firm matches. Clone size, where shown, is once, few, many, or a class for clones that have expanded.

TRBV7-2	-	12	-	TRBJ1-2	CASSLDREGYTF	TGTGCCAGCAGCTTAGACAGGGAAGGCTACACCTTC
TRBV10-2	TRBD1	14	-	TRBJ2-7	CASSDGTALYEQYF	TGCGCCAGCAGTGACGGGACAGCGTTGTACGAGCAGTACTTC
TRBV9	TRBD1	19	-	TRBJ2-6	CASSHRTGGAGTGANVLTF	TGTGCCAGCAGCCATCGGACAGGGGGCGCAGGTACTGGGGCCAACGTCCTGACTTTC
TRBV2	-	15	-	TRBJ1-4	CASRKQGPTNEKLFF	TGTGCCAGCAGAAAACAGGGTCCAACTAATGAAAAACTGTTTTTT
TRBV19	-	14	-	TRBJ1-1	CASSFSHLNTEAFF	TGTGCCAGTAGTTTTAGCCACTTGAACACTGAAGCTTTCTTT
TRBV5-1	-	12	once	TRBJ1-1	CASSEDGEEAFF	TGCGCCAGCAGCGAGGACGGGGAGGAGGCTTTCTTT
TRBV4-2	TRBD2	16	-	TRBJ2-3	CASSPYLAGESDTQYF	TGTGCCAGCAGCCCTTACCTAGCGGGAGAATCAGATACGCAGTATTTT
TRBV18	TRBD2	17	-	TRBJ2-1	CASRGLAGGSSYNEQFF	TGTGCCAGCCGGGGACTAGCGGGGGGGAGCTCCTACAATGAGCAGTTCTTC
TRBV6-4	TRBD1	16	-	TRBJ1-6	CASRNFGTGDNSPLHF	TGTGCCAGCAGAAACTTCGGGACAGGGGATAATTCACCCCTCCACTTT
TRBV7-9	-	14	-	TRBJ2-1	CASSLAGGGKEQFF	TGTGCCAGCAGCTTAGCTGGCGGAGGGAAAGAGCAGTTCTTC
TRBV6-2/TRBV6-3	-	13	few	TRBJ1-5	CASSYSRGQPQHF	TGTGCCAGCAGTTACTCCCGGGGACAGCCCCAGCATTTT
TRBV29-1	TRBD1	12	once	TRBJ2-5	CSAGDRQETQYF	TGCAGCGCTGGGGACAGACAAGAGACCCAGTACTTC
TRBV19	TRBD1	13	-	TRBJ2-5	CASRRTGQETQYF	TGTGCCAGTAGGAGGACAGGCCAGGAGACCCAGTACTTC
TRBV5-1	-	16	-	TRBJ1-1	CASSLGAGGAGTEAFF	TGCGCCAGCAGCTTAGGAGCGGGGGGCGCGGGCACTGAAGCTTTCTTT
TRBV6-5	-	14	-	TRBJ2-3	CASSPARPGDTQYF	TGTGCCAGCAGCCCCGCCCGGCCAGGAGATACGCAGTATTTT
TRBV12-3/TRBV12-4	-	13	-	TRBJ1-1	CATTLEGWPEAFF	TGTGCCACCACCTTGGAGGGCTGGCCTGAAGCTTTCTTT
TRBV7-2	-	15	-	TRBJ1-5	CASSLSSGSNQPQHF	TGTGCCAGCAGCTTAAGTAGCGGTAGCAATCAGCCCCAGCATTTT
TRBV2	-	16	-	TRBJ2-3	CASRQTRTGGTDTQYF	TGTGCCAGCAGACAGACCAGGACTGGGGGCACAGATACGCAGTATTTT
TRBV6-1	-	15	-	TRBJ1-5	CASSEWASSNQPQHF	TGTGCCAGCAGTGAATGGGCCAGCTCCAATCAGCCCCAGCATTTT
TRBV6-5	TRBD1	14	-	TRBJ1-3	CASSYDRAGNTIYF	TGTGCCAGCAGTTACGACAGGGCTGGAAACACCATATATTTT
TRBV4-3	TRBD2	16	-	TRBJ2-1	CASSQGTSGGTNEQFF	TGCGCCAGCAGCCAAGGGACCAGCGGGGGGACCAATGAGCAGTTCTTC
TRBV7-2	TRBD1	14	-	TRBJ1-2	CASSLEGTGYGYTF	TGTGCCAGCAGCTTAGAAGGGACAGGGTATGGCTACACCTTC